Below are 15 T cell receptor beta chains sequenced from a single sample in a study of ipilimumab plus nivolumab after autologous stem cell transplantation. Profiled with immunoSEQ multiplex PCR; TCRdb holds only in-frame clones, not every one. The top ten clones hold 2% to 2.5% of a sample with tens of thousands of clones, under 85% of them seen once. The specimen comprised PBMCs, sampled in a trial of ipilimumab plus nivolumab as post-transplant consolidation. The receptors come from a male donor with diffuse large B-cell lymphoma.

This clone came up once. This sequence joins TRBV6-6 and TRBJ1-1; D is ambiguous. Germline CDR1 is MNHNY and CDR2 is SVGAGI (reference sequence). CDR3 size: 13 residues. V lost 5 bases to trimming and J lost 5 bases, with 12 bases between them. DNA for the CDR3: TGTGCCAGCAGTCTACCCAGGCAGACTGAAGCTTTCTTT. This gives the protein CASSLPRQTEAFF.

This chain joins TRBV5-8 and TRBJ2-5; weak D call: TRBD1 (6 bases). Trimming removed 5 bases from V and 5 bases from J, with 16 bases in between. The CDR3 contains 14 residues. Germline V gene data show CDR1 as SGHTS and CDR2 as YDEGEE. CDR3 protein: CASREAGAGETQYF. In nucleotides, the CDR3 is TGTGCCAGCAGAGAGGCAGGGGCAGGGGAGACCCAGTACTTC.

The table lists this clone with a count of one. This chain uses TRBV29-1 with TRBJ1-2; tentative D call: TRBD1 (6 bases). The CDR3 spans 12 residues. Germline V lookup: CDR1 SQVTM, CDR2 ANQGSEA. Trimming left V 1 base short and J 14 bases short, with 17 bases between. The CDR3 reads CSVEGLTGVRTF. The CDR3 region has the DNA TGCAGCGTTGAAGGATTGACAGGCGTACGGACCTTC. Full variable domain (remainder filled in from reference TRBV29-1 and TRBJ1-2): SAVISQKPSRDICQRGTSLTIQCQVDSQVTMMFWYRQQPGQSLTLIATANQGSEATYESGFVIDKFPISRPNLTFSTLTVSNMSPEDSSIYLCSVEGLTGVRTFGSGTRLTVV.

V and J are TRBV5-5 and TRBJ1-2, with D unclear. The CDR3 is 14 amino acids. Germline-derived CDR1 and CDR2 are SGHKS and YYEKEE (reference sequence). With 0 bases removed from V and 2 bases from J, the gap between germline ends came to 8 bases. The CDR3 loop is CASSLGPGNYGYTF. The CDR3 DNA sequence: TGTGCCAGCAGCTTGGGACCCGGGAACTATGGCTACACCTTC.

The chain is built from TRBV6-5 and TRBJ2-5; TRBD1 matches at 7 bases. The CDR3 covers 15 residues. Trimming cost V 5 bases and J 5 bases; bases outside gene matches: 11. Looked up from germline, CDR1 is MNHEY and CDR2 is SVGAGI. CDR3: CASSPGTALRETQYF. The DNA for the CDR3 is TGTGCCAGCAGTCCCGGGACAGCCCTGAGGGAGACCCAGTACTTC.

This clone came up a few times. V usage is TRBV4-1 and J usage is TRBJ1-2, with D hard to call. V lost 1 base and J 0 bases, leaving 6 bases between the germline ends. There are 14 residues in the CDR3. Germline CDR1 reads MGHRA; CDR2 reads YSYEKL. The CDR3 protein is CASSQVAANYGYTF. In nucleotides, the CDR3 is TGCGCCAGCAGCCAAGTGGCGGCTAACTATGGCTACACCTTC.

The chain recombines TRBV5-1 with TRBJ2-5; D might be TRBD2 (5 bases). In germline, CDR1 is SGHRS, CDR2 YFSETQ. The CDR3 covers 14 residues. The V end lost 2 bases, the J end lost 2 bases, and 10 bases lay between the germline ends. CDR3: CASSFPSRQETQYF. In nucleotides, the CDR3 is TGCGCCAGCAGCTTCCCTAGCAGACAAGAGACCCAGTACTTC.

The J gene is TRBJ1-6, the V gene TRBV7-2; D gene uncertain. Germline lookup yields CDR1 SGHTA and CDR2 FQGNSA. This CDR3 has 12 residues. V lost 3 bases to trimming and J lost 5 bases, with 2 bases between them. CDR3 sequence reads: CASSLNNSPLHF. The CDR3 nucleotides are TGTGCCAGCAGCTTGAATAATTCACCCCTCCACTTT.

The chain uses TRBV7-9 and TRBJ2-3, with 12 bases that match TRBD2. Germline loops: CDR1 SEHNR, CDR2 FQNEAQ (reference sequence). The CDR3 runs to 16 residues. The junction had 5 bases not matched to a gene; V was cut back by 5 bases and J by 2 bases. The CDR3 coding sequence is TGTGCCAGCAGCCAGACTAGCGGGAGACCCACAGATACGCAGTATTTT. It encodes CASSQTSGRPTDTQYF. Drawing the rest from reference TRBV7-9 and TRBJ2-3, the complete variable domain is DTGVSQNPRHKITKRGQNVTFRCDPISEHNRLYWYRQTLGQGPEFLTYFQNEAQLEKSRLLSDRFSAERPKGSFSTLEIQRTEQGDSAMYLCASSQTSGRPTDTQYFGPGTRLTVL.

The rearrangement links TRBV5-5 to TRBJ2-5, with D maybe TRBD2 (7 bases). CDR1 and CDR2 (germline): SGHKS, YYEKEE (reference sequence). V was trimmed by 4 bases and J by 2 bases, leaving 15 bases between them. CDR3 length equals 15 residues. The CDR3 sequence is CASSRGAARQETQYF. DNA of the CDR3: TGTGCCAGCAGCCGGGGGGCCGCGCGGCAAGAGACCCAGTACTTC.

CDR3 in amino acids: CASRGALRDTEAFF. CDR3 in DNA: TGTGCCAGCAGGGGGGCCCTAAGGGACACTGAAGCTTTCTTT. The gene calls are TRBV6-6 and TRBJ1-1; tentative D call: TRBD1 (6 bases). The CDR3 has 14 residues. Trimming shortened V by 6 bases and J by 3 bases, and 14 bases separated the two germline ends. Germline CDR1 and CDR2: MNHNY and SVGAGI (reference sequence).

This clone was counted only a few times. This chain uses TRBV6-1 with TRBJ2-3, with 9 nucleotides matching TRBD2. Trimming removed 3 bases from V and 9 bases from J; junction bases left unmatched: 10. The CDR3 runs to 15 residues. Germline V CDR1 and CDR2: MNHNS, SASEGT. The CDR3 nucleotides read TGTGCCAGCAGTGATCTCGCGGGGGGGCAGAGCACGCAGTATTTT. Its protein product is CASSDLAGGQSTQYF.

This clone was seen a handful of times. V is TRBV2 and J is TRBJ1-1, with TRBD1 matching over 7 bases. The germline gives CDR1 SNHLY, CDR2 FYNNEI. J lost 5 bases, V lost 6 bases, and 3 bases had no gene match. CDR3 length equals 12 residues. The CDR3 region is CASRTGQTEAFF. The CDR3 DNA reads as TGTGCCAGCAGGACGGGACAGACTGAAGCTTTCTTT.

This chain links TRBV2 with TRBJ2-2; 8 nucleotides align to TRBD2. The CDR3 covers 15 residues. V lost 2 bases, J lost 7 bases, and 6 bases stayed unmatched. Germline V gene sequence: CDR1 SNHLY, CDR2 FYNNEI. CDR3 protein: CASSERLLAVGELFF. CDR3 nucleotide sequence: TGTGCCAGCAGTGAACGCTTACTAGCGGTCGGGGAGCTGTTTTTT. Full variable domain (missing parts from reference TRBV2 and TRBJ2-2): EPEVTQTPSHQVTQMGQEVILRCVPISNHLYFYWYRQILGQKVEFLVSFYNNEISEKSEIFDDQFSVERPDGSNFTLKIRSTKLEDSAMYFCASSERLLAVGELFFGEGSRLTVL.

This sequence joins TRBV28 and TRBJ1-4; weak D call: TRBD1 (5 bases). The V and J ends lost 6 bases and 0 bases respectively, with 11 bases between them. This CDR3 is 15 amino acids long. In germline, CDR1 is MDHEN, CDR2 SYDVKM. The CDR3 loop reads CASRTDDATNEKLFF. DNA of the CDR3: TGTGCCAGCAGGACAGATGATGCAACTAATGAAAAACTGTTTTTT.